This T cell receptor (beta chain) was observed in a study of OX40 agonist ivuxolimab in advanced cancers. The study, taken as a whole, reports: Averaging showed that CD8+ T cells had more expanded clones than CD4+ did.

Patients were ineligible given autoimmune disease history or systemic immunosuppression. Generated by immunoSEQ multiplex PCR, the TCRdb table keeps only in-frame clones and is missing some. The data hold 57,000 or so clones, with more than 85% observed a single time. The length of the CDR3 is 14 residues. V gave up 3 bases and J gave up 3 bases, with 11 bases separating them. Germline values: CDR1 LNHDA, CDR2 SQIVND (reference sequence). Comments on this clone: Its specificity is not known.

The chain employs TRBV19 and TRBJ1-1; TRBD1 might be the D (6 bases). The clonotype originates from an adult with an advanced solid tumor such as melanoma, head and neck, liver or kidney cancer. Sample: CD4+ or CD8+ T cells sorted from blood, taken in a trial of the OX40 agonist ivuxolimab. CDR3 nucleotides: TGTGCCAGTAGTATTAGCAGGGGAGACACTGAAGCTTTCTTT. Amino acids: CASSISRGDTEAFF.